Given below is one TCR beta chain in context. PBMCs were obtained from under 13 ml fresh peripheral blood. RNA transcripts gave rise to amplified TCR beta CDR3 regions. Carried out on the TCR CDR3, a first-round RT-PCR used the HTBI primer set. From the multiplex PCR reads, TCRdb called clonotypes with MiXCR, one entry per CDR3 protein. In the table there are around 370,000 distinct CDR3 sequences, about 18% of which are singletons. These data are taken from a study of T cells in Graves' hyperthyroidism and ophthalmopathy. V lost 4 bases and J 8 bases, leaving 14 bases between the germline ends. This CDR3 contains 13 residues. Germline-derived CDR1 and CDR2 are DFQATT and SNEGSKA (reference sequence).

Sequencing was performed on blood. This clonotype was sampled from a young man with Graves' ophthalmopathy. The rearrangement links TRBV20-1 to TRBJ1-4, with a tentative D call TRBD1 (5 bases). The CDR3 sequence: CSAKRTTREKLFF. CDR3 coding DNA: TGCAGTGCTAAAAGGACAACAAGAGAAAAACTGTTTTTT.